A single sample is the source of the 11 T cell receptor beta chains below, sequenced in a study of cytomegalovirus exposure and HLA in healthy donors. The PCR contained 60 Vbeta and 13 Jbeta primers. TCRdb's table, derived via immunoSEQ multiplex PCR, lists solely in-frame clones and lacks some. The repertoire holds around 160,000 clones, with approximately 80% as singletons. The sequenced sample was PBMCs. Receptor source: a woman aged 35 to 49 in good health and CMV-seropositive.

This chain joins TRBV10-3 and TRBJ2-2; D perhaps matches TRBD2 (7 bases). The CDR3 is 16 residues long. The V and J ends lost 4 bases and 2 bases respectively, with 14 bases between them. CDR1 is ENHRY and CDR2 is SYGVKD in the germline V gene. CDR3 loop: CAISGDGGPNTGELFF. The CDR3 coding sequence is TGTGCCATCAGTGGGGACGGGGGGCCAAACACCGGGGAGCTGTTTTTT.

This clone was detected once. V is TRBV7-9 and J is TRBJ1-1; 7 positions match TRBD1. CDR1 is SEHNR and CDR2 is FQNEAQ in the germline V gene (reference sequence). Trimming cost V 5 bases and J 2 bases; bases outside gene matches: 5. The CDR3 is made up of 14 amino acids. This chain's CDR3 is CASSLGTANTEAFF. CDR3 DNA: TGTGCCAGCAGCCTAGGGACAGCAAACACTGAAGCTTTCTTT.

This chain links TRBV6-6 with TRBJ2-7; 8 bases fit TRBD1. V was clipped by 6 bases and J by 4 bases; unmatched bases: 8. The CDR3 is 14 amino acids. CDR1 and CDR2 from the germline V gene are MNHNY and SVGAGI (reference sequence). The CDR3 loop is CASRLERTGYEQYF. CDR3 nucleotides: TGTGCCAGCAGGCTCGAAAGGACAGGGTACGAGCAGTACTTC.

The J gene is TRBJ1-2, the V gene TRBV5-1; TRBD1 is a possible D gene (6 bases). Germline CDR1 is SGHRS and CDR2 is YFSETQ. The CDR3 spans 14 residues. The V end was cut by 4 bases, the J end by 3 bases, with 13 bases between. The CDR3 protein is CASSPGASHYGYTF. For the CDR3, the DNA is TGCGCCAGCAGCCCAGGGGCCTCTCACTATGGCTACACCTTC.

This chain joins TRBV19 and TRBJ1-6, with D possibly TRBD1 on 6 matching bases. The V end was cut by 2 bases, the J end by 4 bases, with 12 bases between. Germline CDR1 and CDR2: LNHDA and SQIVND (reference sequence). The CDR3 length is 16 residues. The CDR3 protein is CASSISRQDYNSPLHF. Here the CDR3 DNA reads TGTGCCAGTAGTATATCCCGACAGGATTATAATTCACCCCTCCACTTT.

The rearrangement links TRBV18 to TRBJ2-7; 9 positions agree with TRBD1. CDR3 length: 14 amino acids. V dropped 2 bases and J dropped 2; count of bases not matched to a gene: 1. Germline CDR1 KGHSH, CDR2 LQKENI. The CDR3 bases are TGTGCCAGCTCACCAGGACAGGGGCCCTACGAGCAGTACTTC. Its translation: CASSPGQGPYEQYF.

J is TRBJ2-1 and V is TRBV6-5; TRBD1 is a possible D gene (6 bases). The CDR3 is made up of 16 amino acids. The V gene's germline CDR1 is MNHEY and CDR2 SVGAGI. Trimming pared 4 bases from V and 1 base from J, leaving 14 bases between. This CDR3 is CASSLNRVGSYNEQFF. The DNA of the CDR3 is TGTGCCAGCAGTTTAAACAGGGTCGGTTCCTACAATGAGCAGTTCTTC.

The V and J genes are TRBV28 and TRBJ1-1, with D perhaps TRBD1 (5 bases). Germline CDR1 is MDHEN and CDR2 is SYDVKM. V was shortened by 10 bases and J by 1 base, with 10 bases between the two germline ends. CDR3 length: 12 amino acids. The CDR3 spells CAICGGNTEAFF. The CDR3, as DNA: TGTGCCATATGCGGGGGGAACACTGAAGCTTTCTTT.

There are a few counts of this clone. The genes are TRBV28 and TRBJ1-2; tentatively, D is TRBD1 (5 bases). The CDR3 has 13 amino acids. V was trimmed by 4 bases and J by 4 bases, leaving 10 bases between them. Germline CDR1 MDHEN, CDR2 SYDVKM. CDR3 DNA sequence: TGTGCCAGCAGTTCTGGGGGGTCCTATGGCTACACCTTC. Translating gives CASSSGGSYGYTF.

The V and J genes are TRBV10-1 and TRBJ1-1, with 8 bases lining up with TRBD1. The CDR3 length is 15 residues. Per germline, CDR1 WNHNN and CDR2 SYGVQD (reference sequence). With 0 bases clipped from V and 4 bases from J, the junction kept 4 bases outside the gene matches. The CDR3 bases are TGCGCCAGCAGTGAGTCCTTAGACAGGGGCACTGAAGCTTTCTTT. Protein product: CASSESLDRGTEAFF.

A note on this clone: In the same sample, other DNA sequences code for this CDR3. The V gene is TRBV9, the J gene TRBJ1-4, with TRBD1 matching 9 bases. There are 14 residues in the CDR3. Unmatched junction bases numbered 7, after V lost 0 bases and J lost 13 bases. Germline V gene sequence: CDR1 SGDLS, CDR2 YYNGEE. In DNA form, the CDR3 reads TGTGCCAGCAGCGTAGGAATGACAGGGGGTCGACTGTTTTTT. Translation: CASSVGMTGGRLFF. The variable domain in full, completed from reference TRBV9 and TRBJ1-4, reads DSGVTQTPKHLITATGQRVTLRCSPRSGDLSVYWYQQSLDQGLQFLIQYYNGEERAKGNILERFSAQQFPDLHSELNLSSLELGDSALYFCASSVGMTGGRLFFGSGTQLSVL.